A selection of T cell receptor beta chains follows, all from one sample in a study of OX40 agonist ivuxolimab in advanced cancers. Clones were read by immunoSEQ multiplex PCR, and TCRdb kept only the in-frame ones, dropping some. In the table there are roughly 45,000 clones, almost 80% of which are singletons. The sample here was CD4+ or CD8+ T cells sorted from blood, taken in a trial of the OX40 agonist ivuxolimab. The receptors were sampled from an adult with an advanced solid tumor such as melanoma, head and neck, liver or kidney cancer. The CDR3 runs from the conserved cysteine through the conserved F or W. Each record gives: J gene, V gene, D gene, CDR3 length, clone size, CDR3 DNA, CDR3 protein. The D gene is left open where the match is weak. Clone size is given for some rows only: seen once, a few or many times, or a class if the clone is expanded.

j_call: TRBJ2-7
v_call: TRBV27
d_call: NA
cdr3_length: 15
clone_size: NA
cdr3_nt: TGTGCCAGCAGTTTAAATCCTGTAGCGCTCTACGAGCAGTACTTC
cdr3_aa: CASSLNPVALYEQYF

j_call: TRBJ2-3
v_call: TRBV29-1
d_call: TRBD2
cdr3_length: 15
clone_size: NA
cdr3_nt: TGCAGCGTTCCGAGGGGTAGCGGGAGCACAGATACGCAGTATTTT
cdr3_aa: CSVPRGSGSTDTQYF

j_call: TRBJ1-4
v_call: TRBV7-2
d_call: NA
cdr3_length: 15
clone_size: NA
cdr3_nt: TGTGCCAGCAGCTTAGCGGGGGCGGAGGGTGAAAAACTGTTTTTT
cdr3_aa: CASSLAGAEGEKLFF

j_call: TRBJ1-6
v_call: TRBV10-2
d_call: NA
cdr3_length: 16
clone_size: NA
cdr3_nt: TGCGCCAGCAGTGACGGTCTACGAGTGGAAAATTCACCCCTCCACTTT
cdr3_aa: CASSDGLRVENSPLHF

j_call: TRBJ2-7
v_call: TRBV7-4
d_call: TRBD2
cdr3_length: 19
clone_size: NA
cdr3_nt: TGTGCCAGCAGCTTAAGTTTAACTAGCGGGAGGGTCCCCCCCTACGAGCAGTACTTC
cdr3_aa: CASSLSLTSGRVPPYEQYF

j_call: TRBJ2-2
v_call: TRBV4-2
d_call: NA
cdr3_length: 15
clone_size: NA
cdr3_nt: TGTGCCAGCAGCCAAGAGATTTCGCTACCCGGGGAGCTGTTTTTT
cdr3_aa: CASSQEISLPGELFF

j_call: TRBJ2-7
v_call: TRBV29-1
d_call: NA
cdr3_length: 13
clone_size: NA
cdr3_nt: TGCAGCATAAGGAGAGGGGAAGCCTACGAGCAGTACTTC
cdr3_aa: CSIRRGEAYEQYF

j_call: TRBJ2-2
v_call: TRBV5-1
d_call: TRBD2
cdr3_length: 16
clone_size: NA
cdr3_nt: TGCGCCAGCAGCCCGGGGGTTAGCGGGAGATCCGGGGAGCTGTTTTTT
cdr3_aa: CASSPGVSGRSGELFF

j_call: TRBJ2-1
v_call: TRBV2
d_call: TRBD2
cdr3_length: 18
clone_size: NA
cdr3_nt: TGTGCCAGCAGTGATTCGTTGGGAGCGGGGGCCCGCTACAATGAGCAGTTCTTC
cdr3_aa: CASSDSLGAGARYNEQFF

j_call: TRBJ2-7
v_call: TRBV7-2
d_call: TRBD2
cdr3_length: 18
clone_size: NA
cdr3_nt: TGTGCCAGCAGCCCCCTGAGGACTAGCGGACCTTATACCTACGAGCAGTACTTC
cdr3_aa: CASSPLRTSGPYTYEQYF

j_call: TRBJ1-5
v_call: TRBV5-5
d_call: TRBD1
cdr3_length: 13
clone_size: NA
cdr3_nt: TGTGCCAGCAGTTCAACAGGGGGTCAGCCCCAGCATTTT
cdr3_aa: CASSSTGGQPQHF

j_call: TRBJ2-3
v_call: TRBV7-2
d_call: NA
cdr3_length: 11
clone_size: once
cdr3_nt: TGTGCCAGCACCCCCGGGGATACGCAGTATTTT
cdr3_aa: CASTPGDTQYF

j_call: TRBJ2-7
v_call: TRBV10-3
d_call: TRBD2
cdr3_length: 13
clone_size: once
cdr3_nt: TGTGCCATCAGTGAACCTAGCGGGAGCGAGCAGTACTTC
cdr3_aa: CAISEPSGSEQYF

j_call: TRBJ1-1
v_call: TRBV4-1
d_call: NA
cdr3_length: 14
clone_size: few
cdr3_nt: TGCGCCAGCAGCCAAGATGAGTGGGGAACTGAAGCTTTCTTT
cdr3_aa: CASSQDEWGTEAFF

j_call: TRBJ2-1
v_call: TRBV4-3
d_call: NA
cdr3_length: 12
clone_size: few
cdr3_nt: TGCGCCAGCAGCCAATATAGGAATGAGCAGTTCTTC
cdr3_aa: CASSQYRNEQFF

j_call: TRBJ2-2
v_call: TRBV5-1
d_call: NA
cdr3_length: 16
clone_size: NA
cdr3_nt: TGCGCCAGCAGCCCCCACAGGGATGCGAACACCGGGGAGCTGTTTTTT
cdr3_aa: CASSPHRDANTGELFF

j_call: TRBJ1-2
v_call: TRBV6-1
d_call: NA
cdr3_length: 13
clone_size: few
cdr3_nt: TGTGCCAGCAGGGTCCTTGACAGCTATGGCTACACCTTC
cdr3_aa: CASRVLDSYGYTF

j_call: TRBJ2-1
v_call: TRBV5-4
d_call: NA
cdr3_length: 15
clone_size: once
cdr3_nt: TGTGCCAGCAGCTTGGGAGACAGCACTCTGTATGAGCAGTTCTTC
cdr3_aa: CASSLGDSTLYEQFF

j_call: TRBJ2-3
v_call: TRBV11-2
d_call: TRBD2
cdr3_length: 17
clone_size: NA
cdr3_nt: TGTGCCAGCAGCTTAGCGGGTAGACTAGCGGGAGTGGATACGCAGTATTTT
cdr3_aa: CASSLAGRLAGVDTQYF

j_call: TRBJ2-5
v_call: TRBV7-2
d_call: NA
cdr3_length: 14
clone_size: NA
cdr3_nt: TGTGCCAGCAGCTTAATAACGGCGCCCGGGGCCCAGTACTTC
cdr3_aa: CASSLITAPGAQYF

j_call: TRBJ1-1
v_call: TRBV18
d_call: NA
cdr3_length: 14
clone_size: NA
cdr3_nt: TGTGCCAGCTCACCAACCGGGCCCAGAGATGAAGCTTTCTTT
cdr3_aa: CASSPTGPRDEAFF

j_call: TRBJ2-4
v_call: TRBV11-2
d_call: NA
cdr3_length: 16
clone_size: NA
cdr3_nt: TGTGCCAGCAGCTTTAGGGGAAGCGGATCCAAAAACATTCAGTACTTC
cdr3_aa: CASSFRGSGSKNIQYF

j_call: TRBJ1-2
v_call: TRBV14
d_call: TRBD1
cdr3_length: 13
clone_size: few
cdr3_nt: TGTGCCAGCAGCCAGGGACAGGGATTTGGCTACACCTTC
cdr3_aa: CASSQGQGFGYTF

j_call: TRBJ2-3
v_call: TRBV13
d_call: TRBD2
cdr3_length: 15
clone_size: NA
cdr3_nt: TGTGCCAGCAGCCCTGGGAGCGGGAGGGCCGATACGCAGTATTTT
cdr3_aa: CASSPGSGRADTQYF

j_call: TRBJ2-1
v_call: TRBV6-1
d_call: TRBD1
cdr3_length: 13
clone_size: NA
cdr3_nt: TGTGCCAGCAGGGTACAGGGGGCGCGTGAGCAGTTCTTC
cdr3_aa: CASRVQGAREQFF

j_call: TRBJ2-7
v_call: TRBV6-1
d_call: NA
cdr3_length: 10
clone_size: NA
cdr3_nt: TGTGCCAGCAGCGAGTACGAGCAGTACTTC
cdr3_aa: CASSEYEQYF

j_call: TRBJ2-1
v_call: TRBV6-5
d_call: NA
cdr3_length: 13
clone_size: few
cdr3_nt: TGTGCCAGCAGTTTCGACAGGTACAATGAGCAGTTCTTC
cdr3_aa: CASSFDRYNEQFF

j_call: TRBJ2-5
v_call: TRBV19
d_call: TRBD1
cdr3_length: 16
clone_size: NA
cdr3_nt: TGTGCCAGTAGCCCACGGACAGGGGGACAGATAGAGACCCAGTACTTC
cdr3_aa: CASSPRTGGQIETQYF

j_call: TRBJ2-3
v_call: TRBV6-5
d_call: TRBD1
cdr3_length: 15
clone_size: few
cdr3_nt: TGTGCCAGCAGCTTCCGACAGGGCACCACAGATACGCAGTATTTT
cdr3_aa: CASSFRQGTTDTQYF

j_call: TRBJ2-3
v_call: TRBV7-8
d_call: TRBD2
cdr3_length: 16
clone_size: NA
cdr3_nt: TGTGCCAGCAGCGCCTTAGCGGGAGTCCTCACAGATACGCAGTATTTT
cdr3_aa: CASSALAGVLTDTQYF

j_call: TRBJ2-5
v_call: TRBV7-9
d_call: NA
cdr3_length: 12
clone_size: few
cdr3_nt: TGTGCCAGCATCAGAGCGGGAGAGACCCAGTACTTC
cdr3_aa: CASIRAGETQYF